The sequence of this T cell receptor beta chain was determined in a study of cytomegalovirus exposure and HLA in healthy donors. Germline loops: CDR1 MNHEY, CDR2 SMNVEV (reference sequence). Trimming shortened V by 5 bases and J by 0 bases, and 11 bases separated the two germline ends. The CDR3 is 14 amino acids. The PCR was carried out with 60 Vbeta primers and 13 Jbeta primers. Using immunoSEQ multiplex PCR, the repertoire was profiled, and TCRdb retains in-frame clones only, with some absent. The data show some 150,000 clones, with about 85% seen just once and almost 2.5% held by the top ten. This chain joins TRBV27 and TRBJ2-7; no clear D. Sequenced material: PBMCs. This clonotype was sampled from a boy aged 2 to 9 in good health and CMV-seronegative. CDR3 nucleotides: TGTGCCAGCAGTGACCCTGGCGGCTCCTACGAGCAGTACTTC. It encodes CASSDPGGSYEQYF.